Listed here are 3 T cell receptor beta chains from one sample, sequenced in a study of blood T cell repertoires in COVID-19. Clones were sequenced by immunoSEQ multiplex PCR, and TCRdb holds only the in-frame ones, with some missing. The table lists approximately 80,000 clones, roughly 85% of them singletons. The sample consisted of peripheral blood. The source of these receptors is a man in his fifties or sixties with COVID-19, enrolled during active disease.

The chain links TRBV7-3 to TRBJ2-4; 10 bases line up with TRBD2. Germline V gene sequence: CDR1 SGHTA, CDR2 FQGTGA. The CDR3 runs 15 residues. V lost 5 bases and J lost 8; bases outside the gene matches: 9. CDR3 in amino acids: CASSPVAGGVDIQYF. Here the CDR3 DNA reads TGTGCCAGCAGCCCAGTAGCGGGAGGAGTAGACATTCAGTACTTC.

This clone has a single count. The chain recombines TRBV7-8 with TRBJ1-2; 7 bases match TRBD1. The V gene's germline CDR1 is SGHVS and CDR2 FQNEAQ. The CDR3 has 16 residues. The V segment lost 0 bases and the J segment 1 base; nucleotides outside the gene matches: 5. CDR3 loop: CASSLALQGGNYGYTF. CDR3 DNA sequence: TGTGCCAGCAGCTTAGCCCTGCAGGGGGGTAACTATGGCTACACCTTC.

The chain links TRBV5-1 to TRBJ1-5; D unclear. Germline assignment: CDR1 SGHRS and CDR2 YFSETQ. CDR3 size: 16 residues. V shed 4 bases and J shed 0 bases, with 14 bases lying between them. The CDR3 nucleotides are TGCGCCAGCAGCCTTGACGGGTTATATAGCAATCAGCCCCAGCATTTT. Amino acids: CASSLDGLYSNQPQHF. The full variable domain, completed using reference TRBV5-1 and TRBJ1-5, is KAGVTQTPRYLIKTRGQQVTLSCSPISGHRSVSWYQQTPGQGLQFLFEYFSETQRNKGNFPGRFSGRQFSNSRSEMNVSTLELGDSALYLCASSLDGLYSNQPQHFGDGTRLSIL.